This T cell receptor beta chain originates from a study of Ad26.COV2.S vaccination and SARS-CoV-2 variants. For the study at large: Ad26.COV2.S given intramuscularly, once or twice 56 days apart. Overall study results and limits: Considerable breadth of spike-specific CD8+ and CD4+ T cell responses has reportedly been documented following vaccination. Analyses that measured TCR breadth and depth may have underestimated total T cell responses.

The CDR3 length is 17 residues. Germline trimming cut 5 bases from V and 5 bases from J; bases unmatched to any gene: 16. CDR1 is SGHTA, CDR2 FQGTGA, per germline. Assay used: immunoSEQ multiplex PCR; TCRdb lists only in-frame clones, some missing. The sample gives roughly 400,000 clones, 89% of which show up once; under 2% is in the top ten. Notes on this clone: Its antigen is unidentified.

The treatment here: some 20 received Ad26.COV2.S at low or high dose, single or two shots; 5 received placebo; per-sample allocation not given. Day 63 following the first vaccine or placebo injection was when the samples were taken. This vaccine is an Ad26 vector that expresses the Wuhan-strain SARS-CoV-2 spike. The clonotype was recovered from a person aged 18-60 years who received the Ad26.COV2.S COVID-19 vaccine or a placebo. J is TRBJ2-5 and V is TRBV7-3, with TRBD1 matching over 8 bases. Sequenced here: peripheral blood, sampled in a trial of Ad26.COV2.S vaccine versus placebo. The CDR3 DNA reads TGTGCCAGCAGCGCCTCCCCACCGGGGACAGGCGGCGAGACCCAGTACTTC. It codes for CASSASPPGTGGETQYF.